Listed below are T cell receptor beta chains from one sample, sequenced in a study of blood T cell repertoires in COVID-19. Some clones are missing from TCRdb's copy, which holds only in-frame ones; the method was immunoSEQ multiplex PCR. The sample lists tens of thousands of clones, 60% to 85% seen once, with around a sixth in the top ten. Sequencing used peripheral blood. Every receptor here comes from a human donor in a cohort sampled during active COVID-19. Each CDR3 is given with its conserved first and last residue. A D gene is named only where the DNA matches it firmly. Size values are once, few and many counts, or a class for expanded clones, and some rows have none.

cdr3_length clone_size j_call d_call v_call cdr3_aa cdr3_nt
13 few TRBJ2-2 . TRBV6-2/TRBV6-3 CASSPIGTGELFF TGTGCCAGCAGCCCCATCGGGACCGGGGAGCTGTTTTTT
13 . TRBJ2-3 TRBD1 TRBV28 CASSPGGPDTQYF TGTGCCAGCAGTCCAGGGGGCCCAGATACGCAGTATTTT
13 . TRBJ1-4 . TRBV27 CASRTVLNEKLFF TGTGCCAGCAGGACAGTACTAAATGAAAAACTGTTTTTT
14 . TRBJ2-1 TRBD1 TRBV28 CASSADRAYKGPFF TGTGCCAGCAGTGCCGACAGGGCCTATAAGGGTCCGTTCTTC
16 . TRBJ1-1 . TRBV14 CASSQAQGRGNTEAFF TGTGCCAGCAGCCAAGCGCAGGGCAGGGGAAACACTGAAGCTTTCTTT
17 . TRBJ2-4 . TRBV7-6 CASSLGSTRGAKNIQYF TGTGCCAGCAGCTTAGGGAGCACCAGGGGAGCCAAAAACATTCAGTACTTC
13 . TRBJ1-4 . TRBV7-9 CASSQGLNEKLFF TGTGCCAGCAGTCAGGGTCTTAATGAAAAACTGTTTTTT
18 . TRBJ2-3 TRBD1 TRBV4-1 CASSQHATGAGDTDTQYF TGCGCCAGCAGCCAACACGCAACAGGGGCAGGGGACACAGATACGCAGTATTTT
12 few TRBJ2-7 . TRBV27 CASSLQGLEQYF TGTGCCAGCAGTTTACAGGGCTTGGAGCAGTACTTC
14 few TRBJ1-5 TRBD1 TRBV6-2/TRBV6-3 CASSAQGVSQPQHF TGTGCCAGCAGTGCACAGGGGGTAAGTCAGCCCCAGCATTTT
17 . TRBJ2-4 . TRBV7-2 CASSLVVLGGPKNIQYF TGTGCCAGCAGCTTAGTAGTTTTGGGGGGGCCCAAAAACATTCAGTACTTC
13 once TRBJ2-5 TRBD1 TRBV24-1 CATGGGQGETQYF TGTGCCACCGGGGGGGGACAGGGGGAGACCCAGTACTTC